This TCR beta chain was recovered during a study of radiation and T cells in renal cell carcinoma. General observations from the study: From baseline, blood top tumor clonotypes peaked at 2 weeks post-radiation.

Only in-frame clones appear in the TCRdb table, and some are missing; sequencing was by immunoSEQ multiplex PCR. The data contain some 64,000 clones, roughly 80% of them singletons. Time point defined: blood 4 weeks post-SBRT, at nephrectomy. Treatment meaning: 15 Gy SBRT to primary tumor, nephrectomy 4 weeks later. Nephrectomy followed 15 Gy stereotactic body radiation by 4 weeks. Radiation-treated patients gave blood at baseline, week 2 and week 4. Concerning this clone: Antigen: not known.

Deletions cut 3 bases from V and 4 bases from J, with 7 bases between. CDR3 size: 13 residues. The V gene's germline CDR1 is SGHAT and CDR2 FQNNGV. This receptor was taken from a man in his sixties with renal cell carcinoma. This rearrangement joins TRBV11-2 to TRBJ1-5; D is ambiguous. The source was blood, collected from a patient whose treatment included radiotherapy and nephrectomy. CDR3: CASSFRENQPQHF. CDR3 nucleotides: TGTGCCAGCAGCTTTCGGGAGAATCAGCCCCAGCATTTT.